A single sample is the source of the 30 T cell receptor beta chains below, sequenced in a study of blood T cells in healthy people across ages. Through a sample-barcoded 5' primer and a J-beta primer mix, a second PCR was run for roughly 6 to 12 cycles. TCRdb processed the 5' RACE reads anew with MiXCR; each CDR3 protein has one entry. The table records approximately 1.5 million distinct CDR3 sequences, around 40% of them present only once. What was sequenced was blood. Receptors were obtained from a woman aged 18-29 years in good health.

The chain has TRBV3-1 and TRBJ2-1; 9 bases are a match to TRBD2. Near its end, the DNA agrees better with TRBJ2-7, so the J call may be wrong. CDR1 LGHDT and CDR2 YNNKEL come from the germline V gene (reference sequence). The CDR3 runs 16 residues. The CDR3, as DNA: TGTGCCAGCAGCCCCCCGGGACTAGCTTACTACAATGAGCAGTACTTC. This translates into CASSPPGLAYYNEQYF.

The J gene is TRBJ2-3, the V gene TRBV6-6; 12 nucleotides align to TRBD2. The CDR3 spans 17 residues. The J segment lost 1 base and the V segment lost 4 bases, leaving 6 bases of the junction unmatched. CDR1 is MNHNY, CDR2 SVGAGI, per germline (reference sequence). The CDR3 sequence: CASSSGLAGTGTDTQYF. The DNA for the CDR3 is TGTGCCAGCAGTTCTGGACTAGCGGGGACGGGCACAGATACGCAGTATTTT.

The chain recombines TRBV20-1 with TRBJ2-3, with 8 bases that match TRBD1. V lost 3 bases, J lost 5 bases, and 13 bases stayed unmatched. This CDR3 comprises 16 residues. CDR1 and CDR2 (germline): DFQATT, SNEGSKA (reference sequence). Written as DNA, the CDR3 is TGCAGTGCTAGTAACCTTCCTGGACAGGGTTTAGATACGCAGTATTTT. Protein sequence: CSASNLPGQGLDTQYF.

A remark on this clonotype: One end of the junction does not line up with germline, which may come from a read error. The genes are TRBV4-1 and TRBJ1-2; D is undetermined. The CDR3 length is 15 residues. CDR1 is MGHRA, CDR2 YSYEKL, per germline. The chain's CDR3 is CASSQPAASGYDYTF. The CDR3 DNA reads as TGCGCCAGCAGCCAACCTGCAGCCTCGGGCTATGACTACACCTTC.

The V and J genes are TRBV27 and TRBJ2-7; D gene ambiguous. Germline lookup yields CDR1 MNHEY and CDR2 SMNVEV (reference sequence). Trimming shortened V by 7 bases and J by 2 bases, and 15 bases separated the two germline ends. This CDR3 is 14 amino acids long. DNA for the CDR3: TGTGCCAGCATGTCTTACGACCACCCCTACGAGCAGTACTTC. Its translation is CASMSYDHPYEQYF.

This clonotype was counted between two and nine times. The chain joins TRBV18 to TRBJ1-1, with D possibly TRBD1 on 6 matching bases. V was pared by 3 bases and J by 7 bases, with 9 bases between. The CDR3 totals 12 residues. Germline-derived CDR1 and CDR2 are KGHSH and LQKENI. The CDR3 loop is CASSPGQYEAFF. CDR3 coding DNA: TGTGCCAGCTCACCCGGACAGTATGAAGCTTTCTTT.

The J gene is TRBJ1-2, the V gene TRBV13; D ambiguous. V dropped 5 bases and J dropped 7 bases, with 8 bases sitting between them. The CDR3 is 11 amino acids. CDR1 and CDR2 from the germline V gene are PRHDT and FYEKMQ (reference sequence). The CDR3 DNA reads TGTGCCAGCAGCCCCACCGCTGGCTACACCTTC. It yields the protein CASSPTAGYTF.

The CDR3 DNA reads as TGTGCCAGCAGCGGGACAGGCTCCCGGTATGGCTACACCTTC. It specifies CASSGTGSRYGYTF. The chain is built from TRBV7-9 and TRBJ1-2; 8 positions agree with TRBD1. CDR1 and CDR2 from the germline V gene are SEHNR and FQNEAQ (reference sequence). With V trimmed by 5 bases and J by 5 bases, 7 bases remained unmatched. The CDR3 sequence is 14 residues long.

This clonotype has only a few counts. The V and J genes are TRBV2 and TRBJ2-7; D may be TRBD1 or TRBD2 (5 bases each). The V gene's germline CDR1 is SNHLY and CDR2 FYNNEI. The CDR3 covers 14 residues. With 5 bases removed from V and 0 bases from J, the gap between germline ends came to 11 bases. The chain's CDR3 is CASSRDAHSYEQYF. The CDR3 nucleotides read TGTGCCAGCAGTAGGGACGCGCACTCCTACGAGCAGTACTTC.

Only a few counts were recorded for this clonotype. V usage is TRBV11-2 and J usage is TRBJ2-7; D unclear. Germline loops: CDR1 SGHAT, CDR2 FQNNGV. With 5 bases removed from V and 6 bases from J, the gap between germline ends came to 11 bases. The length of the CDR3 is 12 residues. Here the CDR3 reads CASSAVSREQYF. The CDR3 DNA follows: TGTGCCAGCAGCGCCGTGAGTCGCGAGCAGTACTTC.

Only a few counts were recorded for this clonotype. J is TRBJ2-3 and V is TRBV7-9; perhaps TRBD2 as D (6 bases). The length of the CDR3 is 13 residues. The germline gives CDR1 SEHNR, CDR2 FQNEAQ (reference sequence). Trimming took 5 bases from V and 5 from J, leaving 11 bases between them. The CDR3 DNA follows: TGTGCCAGCAGCACGGGGGTGATAGATACGCAGTATTTT. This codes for CASSTGVIDTQYF.

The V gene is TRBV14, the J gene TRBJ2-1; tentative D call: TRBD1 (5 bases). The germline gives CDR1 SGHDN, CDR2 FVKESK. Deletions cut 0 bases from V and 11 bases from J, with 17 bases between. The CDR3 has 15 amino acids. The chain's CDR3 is CASSQDRVRGSKQFF. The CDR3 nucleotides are TGTGCCAGCAGCCAAGATAGGGTAAGGGGAAGTAAGCAGTTCTTC.

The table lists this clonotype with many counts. CDR3 residues: CASSTGNTEAFF. Written as DNA, the CDR3 is TGTGCCAGCAGCACAGGGAACACTGAAGCTTTCTTT. The rearrangement uses TRBV7-3 and TRBJ1-1; tentative D call: TRBD1 (5 bases). Trimming pared 5 bases from V and 1 base from J, leaving 5 bases between. The CDR3 loop spans 12 amino acids. Germline CDR1 SGHTA, CDR2 FQGTGA. Based on the CDR3 plus reference TRBV7-3 and TRBJ1-1, the full variable domain is GAGVSQTPSNKVTEKGKYVELRCDPISGHTALYWYRQSLGQGPEFLIYFQGTGAADDSGLPNDRFFAVRPEGSVSTLKIQRTERGDSAVYLCASSTGNTEAFFGQGTRLTVV.

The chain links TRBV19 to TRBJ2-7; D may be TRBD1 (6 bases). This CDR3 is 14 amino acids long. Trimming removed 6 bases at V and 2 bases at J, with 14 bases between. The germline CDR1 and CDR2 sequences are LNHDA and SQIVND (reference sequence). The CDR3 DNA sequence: TGTGCCAGTAGCCAGACAGGAACCACCTACGAGCAGTACTTC. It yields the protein CASSQTGTTYEQYF.

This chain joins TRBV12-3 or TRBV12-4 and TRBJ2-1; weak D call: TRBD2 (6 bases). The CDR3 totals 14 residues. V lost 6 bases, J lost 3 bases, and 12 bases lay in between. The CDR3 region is CASSTVGGYNEQFF. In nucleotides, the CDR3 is TGTGCCAGCAGCACCGTGGGGGGCTACAATGAGCAGTTCTTC.

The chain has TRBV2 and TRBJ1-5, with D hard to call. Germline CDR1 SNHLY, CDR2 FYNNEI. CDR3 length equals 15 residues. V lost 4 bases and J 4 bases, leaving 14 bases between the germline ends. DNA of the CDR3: TGTGCCAGCAGTGTCGGGCAGACCAGGAATCAGCCCCAGCATTTT. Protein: CASSVGQTRNQPQHF.

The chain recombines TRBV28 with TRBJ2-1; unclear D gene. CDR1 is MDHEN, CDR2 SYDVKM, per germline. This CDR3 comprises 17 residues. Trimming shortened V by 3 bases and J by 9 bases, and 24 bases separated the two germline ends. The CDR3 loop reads CASSLSAELEIDREQFF. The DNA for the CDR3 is TGTGCCAGCAGTTTGTCCGCGGAGCTAGAGATTGATCGTGAGCAGTTCTTC.

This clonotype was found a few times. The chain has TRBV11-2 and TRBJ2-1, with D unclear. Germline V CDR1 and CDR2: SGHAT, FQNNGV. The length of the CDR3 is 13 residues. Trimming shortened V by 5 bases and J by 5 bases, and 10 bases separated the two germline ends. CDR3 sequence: CASSPRWHNEQFF. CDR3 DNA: TGTGCCAGCAGCCCCCGATGGCACAATGAGCAGTTCTTC.

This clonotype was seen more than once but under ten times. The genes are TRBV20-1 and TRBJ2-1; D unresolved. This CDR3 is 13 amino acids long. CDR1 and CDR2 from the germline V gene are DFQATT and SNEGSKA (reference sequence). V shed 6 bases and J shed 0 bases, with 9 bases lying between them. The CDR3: CSAPASSYNEQFF. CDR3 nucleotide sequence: TGCAGTGCCCCGGCGAGCTCCTACAATGAGCAGTTCTTC.

CDR3 in amino acids: CASRGGASNEKLFF. CDR3 DNA: TGTGCCAGCAGAGGGGGCGCCTCTAATGAAAAACTGTTTTTT. The chain joins TRBV27 to TRBJ1-4, with 7 bases matching TRBD1. The V and J ends lost 6 bases and 3 bases, in that order; junction bases with no gene match: 4. Germline V lookup: CDR1 MNHEY, CDR2 SMNVEV (reference sequence). The CDR3 runs 14 residues.

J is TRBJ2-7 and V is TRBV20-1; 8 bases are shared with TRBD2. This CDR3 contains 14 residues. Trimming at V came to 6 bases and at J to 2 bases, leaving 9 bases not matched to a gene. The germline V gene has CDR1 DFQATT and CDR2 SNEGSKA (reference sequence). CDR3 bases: TGCAGTGCAACGAAATTAGCGGGAACCTACGAGCAGTACTTC. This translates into CSATKLAGTYEQYF.

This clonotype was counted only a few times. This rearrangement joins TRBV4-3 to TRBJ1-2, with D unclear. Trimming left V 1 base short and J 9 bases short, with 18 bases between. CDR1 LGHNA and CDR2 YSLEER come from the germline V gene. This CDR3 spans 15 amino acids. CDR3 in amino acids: CASSQVSSTYPSYTF. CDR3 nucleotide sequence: TGCGCCAGCAGCCAAGTTTCCAGCACTTACCCTAGCTACACCTTC.

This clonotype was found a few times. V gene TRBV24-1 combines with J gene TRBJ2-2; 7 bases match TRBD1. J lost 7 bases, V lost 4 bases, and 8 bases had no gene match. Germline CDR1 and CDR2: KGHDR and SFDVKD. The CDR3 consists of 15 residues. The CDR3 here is CATSDPGTASGELFF. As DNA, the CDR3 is TGTGCCACCAGTGACCCCGGGACAGCGAGCGGGGAGCTGTTTTTT.

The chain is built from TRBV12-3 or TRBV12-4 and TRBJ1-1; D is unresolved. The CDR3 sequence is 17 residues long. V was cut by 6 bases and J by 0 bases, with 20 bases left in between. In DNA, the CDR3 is TGTGCCAGCAGGCATTCCGCACACCTGGGTCTGAACACTGAAGCTTTCTTT. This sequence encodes CASRHSAHLGLNTEAFF.

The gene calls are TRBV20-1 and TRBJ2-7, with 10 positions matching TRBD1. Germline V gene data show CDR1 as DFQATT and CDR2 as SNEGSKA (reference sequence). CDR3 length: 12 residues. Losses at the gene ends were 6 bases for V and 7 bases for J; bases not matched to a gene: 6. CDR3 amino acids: CSAWDRGWEQYF. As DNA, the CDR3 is TGCAGTGCCTGGGACAGGGGATGGGAGCAGTACTTC.

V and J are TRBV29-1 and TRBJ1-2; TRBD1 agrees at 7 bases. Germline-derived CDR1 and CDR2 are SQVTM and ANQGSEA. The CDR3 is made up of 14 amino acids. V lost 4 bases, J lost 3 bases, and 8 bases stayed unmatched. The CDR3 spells CSVVLRGRDYGYTF. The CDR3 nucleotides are TGCAGCGTTGTACTCAGGGGGAGGGACTATGGCTACACCTTC.

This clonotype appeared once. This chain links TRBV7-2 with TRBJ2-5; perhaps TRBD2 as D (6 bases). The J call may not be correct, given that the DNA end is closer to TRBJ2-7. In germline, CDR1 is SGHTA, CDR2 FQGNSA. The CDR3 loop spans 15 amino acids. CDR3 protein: CASSSGWGLQYEQYF. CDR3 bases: TGTGCCAGCAGCTCGGGCTGGGGACTCCAGTACGAGCAGTACTTC.

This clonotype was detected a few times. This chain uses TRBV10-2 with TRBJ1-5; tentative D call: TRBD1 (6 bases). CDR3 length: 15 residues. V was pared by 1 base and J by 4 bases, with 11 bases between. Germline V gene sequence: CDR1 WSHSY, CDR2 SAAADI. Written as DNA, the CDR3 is TGCGCCAGCAGTGAGTTACAGGGATATAATCAGCCCCAGCATTTT. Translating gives CASSELQGYNQPQHF.

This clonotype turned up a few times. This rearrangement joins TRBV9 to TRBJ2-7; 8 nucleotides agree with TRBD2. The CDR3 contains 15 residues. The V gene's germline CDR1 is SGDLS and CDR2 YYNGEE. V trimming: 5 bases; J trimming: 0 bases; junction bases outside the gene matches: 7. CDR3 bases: TGTGCCAGCAGTTCCGCGGGGGGCAGCTCCTACGAGCAGTACTTC. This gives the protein CASSSAGGSSYEQYF.

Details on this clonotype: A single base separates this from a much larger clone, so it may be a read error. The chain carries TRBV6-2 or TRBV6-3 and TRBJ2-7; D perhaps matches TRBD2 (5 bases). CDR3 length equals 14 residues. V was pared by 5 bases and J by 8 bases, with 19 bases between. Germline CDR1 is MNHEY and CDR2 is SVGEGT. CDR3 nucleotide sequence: TGTGCCAGCAGTCCCGCCGGGGTGGGATACAAGCAGTACTTC. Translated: CASSPAGVGYKQYF.